The present entry profiles one TCR beta chain with its context. In the authors' methods: For nucleated cells, counts were estimated from reference gene primer amplification. The assay was immunoSEQ multiplex PCR, and TCRdb's table has in-frame clones only and misses some. V and J calls and clone size are as listed in that table; D and trimming were resolved from the DNA. The sample contains about 330,000 clones, roughly 90% of which appear only once. These data originate in a study of blood T cell repertoires in COVID-19. Whole-study context: From T cells, B-cell-depleted T cells, or PBMCs came the material, which was cDNA or gDNA.

This CDR3 contains 14 residues. Germline lookup yields CDR1 SGHRS and CDR2 YFSETQ. V was cut by 6 bases and J by 7 bases, with 19 bases left in between. The clonotype comes from a woman between 45 and 65 years old with active or convalescent COVID-19. Material for sequencing was peripheral blood. The chain employs TRBV5-1 and TRBJ1-1, with D possibly matching TRBD1 (5 bases). The CDR3 reads CASNTGGQGGEAFF. As DNA, the CDR3 is TGCGCCAGCAACACAGGTGGGCAGGGAGGTGAAGCTTTCTTT.